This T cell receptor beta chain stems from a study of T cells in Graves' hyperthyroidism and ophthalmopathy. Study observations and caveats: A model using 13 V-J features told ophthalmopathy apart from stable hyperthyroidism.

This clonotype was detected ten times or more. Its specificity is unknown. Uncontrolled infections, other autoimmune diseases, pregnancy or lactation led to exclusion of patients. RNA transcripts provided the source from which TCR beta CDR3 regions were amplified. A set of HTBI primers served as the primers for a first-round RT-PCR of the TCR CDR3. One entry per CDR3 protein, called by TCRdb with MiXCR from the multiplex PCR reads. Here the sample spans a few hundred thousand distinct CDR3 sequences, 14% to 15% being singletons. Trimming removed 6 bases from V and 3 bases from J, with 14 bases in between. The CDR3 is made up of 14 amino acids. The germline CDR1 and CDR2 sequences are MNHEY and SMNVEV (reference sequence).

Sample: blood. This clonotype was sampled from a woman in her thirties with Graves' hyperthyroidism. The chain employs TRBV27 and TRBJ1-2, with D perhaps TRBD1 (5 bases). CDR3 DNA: TGTGCCAGCAGCAGAATTTCGGGGGACTATGGCTACACCTTC. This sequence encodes CASSRISGDYGYTF.